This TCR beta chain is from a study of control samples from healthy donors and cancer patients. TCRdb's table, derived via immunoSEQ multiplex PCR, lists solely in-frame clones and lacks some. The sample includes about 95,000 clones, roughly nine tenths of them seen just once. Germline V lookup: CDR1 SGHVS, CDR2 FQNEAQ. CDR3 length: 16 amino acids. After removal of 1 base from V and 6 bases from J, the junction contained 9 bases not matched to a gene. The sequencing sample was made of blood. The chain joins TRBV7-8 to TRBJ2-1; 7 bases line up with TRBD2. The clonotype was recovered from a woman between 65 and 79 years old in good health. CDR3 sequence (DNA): TGTGCCAGCAGCTTAGTGTGGACTAGTACGTCCAATGAGCAGTTCTTC. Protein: CASSLVWTSTSNEQFF.